This T cell receptor (beta chain) emerged from a study of blood T cell repertoires in COVID-19. The wider study: Both acute and convalescent COVID-19 samples were obtained from the United States, Italy and Spain. T cells, B-cell-depleted T cells, or PBMCs provided the cDNA or gDNA that served as material.

Original analysis: From reference gene primer amplification, estimates of nucleated cell counts were derived. Libraries were prepared by immunoSEQ multiplex PCR; TCRdb keeps only in-frame clonotypes and omits some of them. The V and J calls and clone size were taken over from that table, and D and trimming were inferred from the DNA. Of some 120,000 clones in the sample, approximately 87% are singletons; the top ten hold 3% to 5%. This clone was found once. In germline, CDR1 is MNHNY, CDR2 SVGAGI (reference sequence). The CDR3 has 14 amino acids. V was clipped by 6 bases and J by 3 bases, with 13 bases between them.

Sequencing was carried out using peripheral blood. The chain is built from TRBV6-6 and TRBJ2-3, with D tentatively TRBD1 (8 bases). This TCR came from a man in his 60s with acute or convalescent COVID-19. DNA of the CDR3: TGTGCCAGCAGACACAGGGGGGGGACAGATACGCAGTATTTT. Amino acid sequence: CASRHRGGTDTQYF.